A single sample gave rise to the 25 T cell receptor beta chains below, sequenced in a study of cytomegalovirus exposure and HLA in healthy donors. The study ran its PCR with 60 Vbeta and 13 Jbeta primers. Data came from immunoSEQ multiplex PCR; TCRdb stores just in-frame clones and leaves some out. The repertoire holds under 150,000 clones, approximately 80% seen once, with around 2.6% in the top ten. Material for sequencing was PBMCs. The receptors stem from a woman aged 18-29 years in good health and CMV-seronegative.

V and J are TRBV6-1 and TRBJ1-1; tentatively, D is TRBD1 (5 bases). CDR1 and CDR2 (germline): MNHNS, SASEGT. V was pared by 1 base and J by 11 bases, with 17 bases between. The CDR3 extends over 14 amino acids. This CDR3 reads CASSEVGGGYEAFF. The CDR3 DNA reads as TGTGCCAGCAGTGAAGTCGGGGGGGGGTATGAGGCTTTCTTT.

This clone was detected once. The chain carries TRBV11-3 and TRBJ1-1, with D perhaps TRBD1 (6 bases). This CDR3 is 14 amino acids long. Germline V gene lookup returns CDR1 SGHNT and CDR2 YENEEA. Trimming took 0 bases from V and 5 from J, leaving 10 bases between them. Here the CDR3 reads CASSLDQRGTEAFF. CDR3 in DNA: TGTGCCAGCAGCTTAGATCAAAGGGGGACTGAAGCTTTCTTT.

This chain joins TRBV27 and TRBJ1-1; the D gene is possibly TRBD1 (5 bases). CDR1 is MNHEY and CDR2 is SMNVEV in the germline V gene (reference sequence). This CDR3 spans 13 amino acids. The ends were cut back, 4 bases at V and 1 base at J, with 7 bases in the middle. Here the CDR3 DNA reads TGTGCCAGCAGTTCACAGGAGAACACTGAAGCTTTCTTT. Translated, it gives CASSSQENTEAFF.

This clone was picked up one time. This chain connects TRBV6-5 to TRBJ2-7; 10 nucleotides line up with TRBD1. Trimming at V came to 1 base and at J to 2 bases, leaving 5 bases not matched to a gene. Germline-derived CDR1 and CDR2 are MNHEY and SVGAGI. This CDR3 is built from 16 residues. In nucleotides, the CDR3 is TGTGCCAGCAGTTACTTCCGGGACAGGGGAACCTACGAGCAGTACTTC. Residues: CASSYFRDRGTYEQYF.

This chain links TRBV4-1 with TRBJ2-3; D gene uncertain. V lost 0 bases and J 0 bases, leaving 16 bases between the germline ends. Germline V gene data show CDR1 as MGHRA and CDR2 as YSYEKL. This CDR3 is 18 amino acids long. Here the CDR3 reads CASSQEPFSIQSTDTQYF. CDR3 in DNA: TGCGCCAGCAGCCAAGAGCCCTTTTCTATACAGAGCACAGATACGCAGTATTTT.

The J gene is TRBJ1-5, the V gene TRBV28; 10 bases map to TRBD1. The CDR3 extends over 15 amino acids. Germline V gene sequence: CDR1 MDHEN, CDR2 SYDVKM. V was clipped by 5 bases and J by 7 bases; unmatched bases: 8. CDR3 nucleotides: TGTGCCAGCAGTCAAAGACAGGGGGCTCGGCAGCCCCAGCATTTT. Translating it yields CASSQRQGARQPQHF. Using reference TRBV28 and TRBJ1-5 for the parts outside the CDR3, the full variable domain is DVKVTQSSRYLVKRTGEKVFLECVQDMDHENMFWYRQDPGLGLRLIYFSYDVKMKEKGDIPEGYSVSREKKERFSLILESASTNQTSMYLCASSQRQGARQPQHFGDGTRLSIL.

This clone appeared a few times. The chain employs TRBV6-1 and TRBJ1-1; tentatively, D is TRBD1 (5 bases). The CDR3 loop spans 12 amino acids. V shed 2 bases and J shed 11 bases, with 12 bases lying between them. In germline, CDR1 is MNHNS, CDR2 SASEGT. This chain's CDR3 is CASSEQGVRAFF. The CDR3 nucleotides read TGTGCCAGCAGTGAACAAGGGGTGAGGGCTTTCTTT.

This clone was observed once. The rearrangement joins TRBV28 to TRBJ2-2; 11 nucleotides agree with TRBD1. Germline lookup yields CDR1 MDHEN and CDR2 SYDVKM. V lost 1 base, J lost 5 bases, and 3 bases stayed unmatched. CDR3 size: 16 residues. CDR3 amino acids: CASSLYRDRGTGELFF. CDR3 in DNA: TGTGCCAGCAGTTTATACCGGGACAGGGGGACCGGGGAGCTGTTTTTT.

The chain joins TRBV12-5 to TRBJ1-2; 8 positions match TRBD1. CDR3 size: 13 residues. V lost 6 bases and J lost 4; bases outside the gene matches: 4. The V gene's germline CDR1 is LGHNT and CDR2 FRNRAP. CDR3 residues: CASGPGTGYGYTF. CDR3 DNA sequence: TGTGCTAGTGGACCGGGGACAGGCTATGGCTACACCTTC.

The chain is built from TRBV5-6 and TRBJ2-5; the match to TRBD1 covers 7 bases. With 2 bases clipped from V and 0 bases from J, the junction kept 10 bases outside the gene matches. Germline assignment: CDR1 SGHDT and CDR2 YYEEEE. This CDR3 contains 17 residues. CDR3 nucleotides: TGTGCCAGCAGCTTTATAATGGGACAGTCGTACCAAGAGACCCAGTACTTC. Protein: CASSFIMGQSYQETQYF.

The V and J genes are TRBV18 and TRBJ1-1; D unclear. The germline V and J ends were trimmed by 1 base and 7 bases, with 10 bases remaining between them. This CDR3 has 13 amino acids. Germline lookup yields CDR1 KGHSH and CDR2 LQKENI. CDR3 loop: CASSPREVLEAFF. CDR3 coding DNA: TGTGCCAGCTCACCACGCGAGGTACTTGAAGCTTTCTTT. Looking up the rest from reference TRBV18 and TRBJ1-1 gives the full variable domain: NAGVMQNPRHLVRRRGQEARLRCSPMKGHSHVYWYRQLPEEGLKFMVYLQKENIIDESGMPKERFSAEFPKEGPSILRIQQVVRGDSAAYFCASSPREVLEAFFGQGTRLTVV.

The V and J genes are TRBV7-2 and TRBJ1-1; weak D call: TRBD1 (5 bases). Looked up from germline, CDR1 is SGHTA and CDR2 is FQGNSA. The CDR3 totals 11 residues. The V and J ends lost 1 base and 13 bases respectively, with 10 bases between them. The CDR3 region has the DNA TGTGCCAGCAGCTTAGTGACAGAGGTTTTCTTT. Its translation is CASSLVTEVFF.

This chain connects TRBV19 to TRBJ1-5, with no clear D. The CDR3 has 13 amino acids. V lost 6 bases, J lost 5 bases, and 11 bases lay in between. The germline V gene has CDR1 LNHDA and CDR2 SQIVND (reference sequence). The CDR3 protein is CASSYGPYQPQHF. Here the CDR3 DNA reads TGTGCCAGTAGCTATGGGCCCTATCAGCCCCAGCATTTT. The full variable domain, completed using reference TRBV19 and TRBJ1-5, is DGGITQSPKYLFRKEGQNVTLSCEQNLNHDAMYWYRQDPGQGLRLIYYSQIVNDFQKGDIAEGYSVSREKKESFPLTVTSAQKNPTAFYLCASSYGPYQPQHFGDGTRLSIL.

The chain combines TRBV28 with TRBJ1-3; TRBD1 matches at 11 bases. V trimming: 3 bases; J trimming: 4 bases; junction bases outside the gene matches: 2. Germline values: CDR1 MDHEN, CDR2 SYDVKM. This CDR3 comprises 15 residues. The CDR3 DNA sequence: TGTGCCAGCAGTTTCTGGGACAGGGGGGGAAACACCATATATTTT. It yields the protein CASSFWDRGGNTIYF. Looking up the rest from reference TRBV28 and TRBJ1-3 gives the full variable domain: DVKVTQSSRYLVKRTGEKVFLECVQDMDHENMFWYRQDPGLGLRLIYFSYDVKMKEKGDIPEGYSVSREKKERFSLILESASTNQTSMYLCASSFWDRGGNTIYFGEGSWLTVV.

The V and J genes are TRBV10-3 and TRBJ1-2; 7 nucleotides align to TRBD1. CDR1 is ENHRY and CDR2 is SYGVKD in the germline V gene. V dropped 5 bases and J dropped 8; count of bases not matched to a gene: 8. The CDR3 sequence is 13 residues long. Here the CDR3 reads CAISPTGVLGYTF. CDR3 nucleotides: TGTGCCATCAGTCCAACAGGGGTGTTGGGCTACACCTTC.

This chain connects TRBV6-6 to TRBJ1-2, with a tentative D call TRBD1 (5 bases). From germline, CDR1 is MNHNY and CDR2 SVGAGI (reference sequence). V was trimmed by 2 bases and J by 2 bases, leaving 9 bases between them. The CDR3 extends over 14 amino acids. The DNA for the CDR3 is TGTGCCAGCAGTTACAATCGGGGGAACTATGGCTACACCTTC. Residues: CASSYNRGNYGYTF.

The chain's CDR3 is CASSDGGNSYNEQFF. In DNA, the CDR3 is TGTGCCAGCAGTGATGGCGGCAACTCCTACAATGAGCAGTTCTTC. This chain uses TRBV6-1 with TRBJ2-1, with unresolved D. This CDR3 region has 15 residues. Germline CDR1 is MNHNS and CDR2 is SASEGT. The V end was cut by 3 bases, the J end by 0 bases, with 9 bases between.

The V gene is TRBV4-1, the J gene TRBJ2-6; TRBD1 matches 7 bases. The junction had 7 bases not matched to a gene; V was cut back by 1 base and J by 1 base. The CDR3 runs to 18 residues. Germline values: CDR1 MGHRA, CDR2 YSYEKL. CDR3 protein: CASSQARQGISGANVLTF. CDR3 in DNA: TGCGCCAGCAGCCAAGCGAGACAGGGAATATCTGGGGCCAACGTCCTGACTTTC.

J is TRBJ1-3 and V is TRBV28; 7 bases fit TRBD1. Per germline, CDR1 MDHEN and CDR2 SYDVKM. The CDR3 spans 14 residues. The junction had 3 bases not matched to a gene; V was cut back by 2 bases and J by 5 bases. The CDR3 protein is CASSLTGERNTIYF. CDR3 DNA sequence: TGTGCCAGCAGTTTAACAGGGGAGCGAAACACCATATATTTT.

CDR3 sequence: CASSLVSGADPRRAFF. The CDR3 nucleotides are TGTGCCAGCAGCTTAGTAAGCGGGGCTGATCCAAGAAGGGCTTTCTTT. The chain links TRBV11-2 to TRBJ1-1; D possibly corresponds to TRBD1 (5 bases). This CDR3 comprises 16 residues. Trimming left V 1 base short and J 11 bases short, with 23 bases between. The germline CDR1 and CDR2 sequences are SGHAT and FQNNGV.

This chain connects TRBV28 to TRBJ1-2; tentatively, D is TRBD1 (5 bases). Trimming left V 5 bases short and J 4 bases short, with 17 bases between. The CDR3 sequence is 15 residues long. CDR1 and CDR2 from the germline V gene are MDHEN and SYDVKM. The CDR3 sequence: CASSKKWGGTYGYTF. The CDR3 DNA sequence: TGTGCCAGCAGTAAGAAGTGGGGCGGGACCTATGGCTACACCTTC.

CDR3 sequence (DNA): TGTGCCAGCAGTTCCTTAGGTAAAGGGGGCTTTGGGACTGAAGCTTTCTTT. Protein: CASSSLGKGGFGTEAFF. The gene calls are TRBV28 and TRBJ1-1, with 7 nucleotides matching TRBD1. V gave up 4 bases and J gave up 5 bases; unmatched junction bases: 16. The length of the CDR3 is 17 residues. Germline V gives CDR1 MDHEN, CDR2 SYDVKM.

This clone was detected a few times. The V call is TRBV30, the J call TRBJ1-1, with 7 bases identical to TRBD1. Trimming at V came to 5 bases and at J to 4 bases, leaving 4 bases not matched to a gene. The CDR3 length is 12 residues. In germline, CDR1 is GTSNPN, CDR2 SVGIG (reference sequence). Written as DNA, the CDR3 is TGTGCCTGGGACAGGGTAGTCACTGAAGCTTTCTTT. It yields the protein CAWDRVVTEAFF. Complete variable domain (other parts from reference TRBV30 and TRBJ1-1): SQTIHQWPATLVQPVGSPLSLECTVEGTSNPNLYWYRQAAGRGLQLLFYSVGIGQISSEVPQNLSASRPQDRQFILSSKKLLLSDSGFYLCAWDRVVTEAFFGQGTRLTVV.

This chain connects TRBV29-1 to TRBJ2-2; D might be TRBD1 (6 bases). CDR3 length: 15 residues. From germline, CDR1 is SQVTM and CDR2 ANQGSEA. The V end was cut by 0 bases, the J end by 2 bases, with 10 bases between. CDR3 in amino acids: CSVEERGTNTGELFF. CDR3 nucleotides: TGCAGCGTTGAAGAAAGGGGGACAAACACCGGGGAGCTGTTTTTT.

V usage is TRBV1 and J usage is TRBJ2-5; the D call in the table, TRBD2, was not verified against the DNA. TRBV1 is shown as a pseudogene. This CDR3 is built from 16 residues. This chain's CDR3 is CTSSQPGTSGQETQYF. CDR3 nucleotides: TGCACCAGCAGCCAACCTGGGACTAGCGGCCAAGAGACCCAGTACTTC.